A selection of T cell receptor beta chains follows, all from one sample in a study of T-cell reconstitution after alpha-beta-depleted transplantation in children. MiXCR was run by TCRdb on the PCR reads, yielding one entry per CDR3 protein. The sample consists of roughly 250,000 distinct CDR3 sequences, roughly 8.2% of them appearing once. The material was PBMCs, mostly from graft donor cells, obtained 180 days after TCRalphabeta/CD19-depleted stem cell transplant. The receptors come from a male patient between 10 and 17 years old who had a stem cell transplant for acute lymphoblastic leukemia, so the T cells may come from the graft donor. The CDR3 runs from the conserved cysteine through the conserved F or W. D genes are given only for firm matches. A clone size is listed for some rows: how often the clone was seen (once, few, many), or a class if it is expanded.

size: many; length: 15; V: TRBV9; D: -; J: TRBJ1-1; CDR3: CASSPRGLNIAEAFF; DNA: TGTGCCAGCAGCCCCCGAGGGCTGAACATCGCTGAAGCTTTCTTT
size: many; length: 12; V: TRBV5-6; D: -; J: TRBJ1-2; CDR3: CASSLGQRRFTF; DNA: TGTGCCAGCAGCTTGGGGCAGCGGCGTTTCACCTTC
size: many; length: 16; V: TRBV12-3/TRBV12-4; D: -; J: TRBJ2-1; CDR3: CASSLPVTRGSDEQFF; DNA: TGTGCCAGCAGTTTACCCGTGACTAGAGGGTCGGATGAGCAGTTCTTC
size: -; length: 15; V: TRBV7-9; D: -; J: TRBJ2-5; CDR3: CASSLGSANQETQYF; DNA: TGTGCCAGCAGCTTAGGGTCGGCCAACCAAGAGACCCAGTACTTC
size: many; length: 13; V: TRBV5-6; D: -; J: TRBJ1-1; CDR3: CASSLRAGGNAFF; DNA: TGTGCCAGCAGCTTGCGGGCGGGGGGGAACGCTTTCTTT
size: many; length: 11; V: TRBV5-6; D: -; J: TRBJ2-1; CDR3: CASSLGSGQFF; DNA: TGTGCCAGCAGCTTGGGGAGTGGGCAGTTCTTC
size: many; length: 13; V: TRBV20-1; D: TRBD2; J: TRBJ2-7; CDR3: CSARNSGAYEQYF; DNA: TGCAGTGCTAGAAATAGCGGGGCCTACGAGCAGTACTTC
size: many; length: 13; V: TRBV28; D: -; J: TRBJ1-2; CDR3: CASSYPREHGYTF; DNA: TGTGCCAGCAGTTACCCCCGGGAGCATGGCTACACCTTC
size: many; length: 16; V: TRBV27; D: -; J: TRBJ1-1; CDR3: CASSHNLPRGNTEAFF; DNA: TGTGCCAGCAGCCATAACCTCCCCCGCGGGAACACTGAAGCTTTCTTT
size: many; length: 17; V: TRBV7-9; D: TRBD2; J: TRBJ2-1; CDR3: CASSPAILTSPFNEQFF; DNA: TGTGCCAGCAGCCCAGCGATCCTGACTAGCCCTTTTAATGAGCAGTTCTTC
size: many; length: 12; V: TRBV24-1; D: -; J: TRBJ2-1; CDR3: CATSESRDPQFF; DNA: TGTGCCACCAGTGAAAGCCGGGACCCACAGTTCTTC
size: -; length: 12; V: TRBV5-6; D: -; J: TRBJ1-2; CDR3: CASSLRRDGYTF; DNA: TGTGCCAGCAGCTTGAGAAGGGATGGCTACACCTTC
size: few; length: 12; V: TRBV4-1; D: TRBD1; J: TRBJ2-1; CDR3: CASSQMTGRQFF; DNA: TGCGCCAGCAGCCAAATGACAGGGAGGCAGTTCTTC
size: many; length: 12; V: TRBV3-1; D: -; J: TRBJ1-2; CDR3: CASSQLGYGYTF; DNA: TGTGCCAGCAGCCAATTAGGGTATGGCTACACCTTC
size: many; length: 13; V: TRBV29-1; D: TRBD1; J: TRBJ2-7; CDR3: CSVMDRGLGEQYF; DNA: TGCAGCGTGATGGACAGGGGGCTGGGGGAGCAGTACTTC
size: many; length: 16; V: TRBV4-1; D: -; J: TRBJ2-1; CDR3: CASSQSRDIQRGEQFF; DNA: TGCGCCAGCAGCCAATCCCGGGACATCCAACGCGGTGAGCAGTTCTTC
size: many; length: 13; V: TRBV6-5; D: -; J: TRBJ2-7; CDR3: CASSYSTVYEQYF; DNA: TGTGCCAGCAGTTACTCGACAGTCTACGAGCAGTACTTC
size: -; length: 14; V: TRBV6-1; D: -; J: TRBJ1-6; CDR3: CASSPRDNWSPLHF; DNA: TGTGCCAGCAGTCCCAGGGATAATTGGTCACCCCTCCACTTT
size: many; length: 13; V: TRBV9; D: -; J: TRBJ2-1; CDR3: CASSVAIRGEQFF; DNA: TGTGCCAGCAGCGTAGCCATTCGGGGTGAGCAGTTCTTC
size: many; length: 16; V: TRBV7-8; D: TRBD1; J: TRBJ2-7; CDR3: CASSPLDRKESYEQYF; DNA: TGTGCCAGCAGCCCCTTGGACAGGAAGGAGTCCTACGAGCAGTACTTC
size: many; length: 16; V: TRBV20-1; D: TRBD2; J: TRBJ2-5; CDR3: CSARVASGRPLETQYF; DNA: TGCAGTGCTAGAGTAGCTAGCGGGAGGCCGCTGGAGACCCAGTACTTC
size: many; length: 15; V: TRBV6-1; D: TRBD1; J: TRBJ1-5; CDR3: CASRSGQEWLKPQHF; DNA: TGTGCCAGCAGATCGGGACAGGAGTGGCTCAAGCCCCAGCATTTT
size: many; length: 14; V: TRBV9; D: -; J: TRBJ1-6; CDR3: CASSVVGEGSPLHF; DNA: TGTGCCAGCAGCGTAGTCGGGGAAGGATCACCCCTCCACTTT
size: many; length: 15; V: TRBV7-2; D: -; J: TRBJ2-3; CDR3: CASSLRRGPTDTQYF; DNA: TGTGCCAGCAGCTTAAGGAGGGGTCCGACAGATACGCAGTATTTT
size: many; length: 15; V: TRBV28; D: -; J: TRBJ1-4; CDR3: CASSVTGNRHEKLFF; DNA: TGTGCCAGCAGCGTGACTGGGAATAGACATGAAAAACTGTTTTTT
size: many; length: 12; V: TRBV20-1; D: -; J: TRBJ2-1; CDR3: CSAQYAYNEQFF; DNA: TGCAGTGCTCAATACGCCTACAATGAGCAGTTCTTC
size: many; length: 18; V: TRBV4-3; D: -; J: TRBJ2-1; CDR3: CASSQDSVPGTSGNEQFF; DNA: TGCGCCAGCAGCCAAGATTCAGTTCCGGGGACGTCAGGCAATGAGCAGTTCTTC
size: many; length: 14; V: TRBV20-1; D: -; J: TRBJ1-4; CDR3: CSASTGDPNEKLFF; DNA: TGCAGTGCTAGTACGGGGGATCCTAATGAAAAACTGTTTTTT
size: -; length: 15; V: TRBV18; D: TRBD1; J: TRBJ2-7; CDR3: CASSPAFGQGVEQYF; DNA: TGTGCCAGCTCACCAGCATTTGGACAGGGGGTCGAGCAGTACTTC
size: many; length: 10; V: TRBV12-3/TRBV12-4; D: -; J: TRBJ2-7; CDR3: CASSLYEQYF; DNA: TGTGCCAGCAGTTTGTACGAGCAGTACTTC
size: many; length: 15; V: TRBV28; D: TRBD2; J: TRBJ2-5; CDR3: CASSRLAGGPKTQYF; DNA: TGTGCCAGCAGCCGACTAGCGGGAGGGCCAAAGACCCAGTACTTC
size: many; length: 15; V: TRBV5-1; D: -; J: TRBJ1-5; CDR3: CASSLDGARNQPQHF; DNA: TGCGCCAGCAGCTTGGATGGGGCGCGGAATCAGCCCCAGCATTTT
size: few; length: 13; V: TRBV12-3/TRBV12-4; D: -; J: TRBJ2-4; CDR3: CASSRTGDRVKYF; DNA: TGTGCCAGCAGCCGTACCGGGGACCGTGTTAAGTACTTC
size: many; length: 12; V: TRBV4-2; D: -; J: TRBJ1-3; CDR3: CASSPPGGTIGF; DNA: TGTGCCAGCAGCCCACCTGGGGGGACGATAGGTTTT
size: few; length: 13; V: TRBV2; D: -; J: TRBJ2-7; CDR3: CASSEEVTYEQYF; DNA: TGTGCCAGCAGCGAGGAGGTAACCTACGAGCAGTACTTC
size: many; length: 16; V: TRBV5-1; D: TRBD2; J: TRBJ2-2; CDR3: CASRLAGNAYTGELFF; DNA: TGCGCCAGCAGGCTAGCGGGGAACGCCTACACCGGGGAGCTGTTTTTT
size: many; length: 17; V: TRBV28; D: -; J: TRBJ2-3; CDR3: CASSFPSMGIRTDTQYF; DNA: TGTGCCAGCAGTTTCCCCTCGATGGGAATCCGCACAGATACGCAGTATTTT
size: many; length: 14; V: TRBV6-2/TRBV6-3; D: -; J: TRBJ1-2; CDR3: CASTPSPLNYGYTF; DNA: TGTGCCAGCACCCCAAGCCCGCTTAACTATGGCTACACCTTC
size: many; length: 17; V: TRBV5-1; D: TRBD1; J: TRBJ2-1; CDR3: CASSLAVGRTGYNEQFF; DNA: TGCGCCAGCAGCTTGGCTGTGGGTCGGACAGGCTACAATGAGCAGTTCTTC
size: many; length: 15; V: TRBV5-1; D: -; J: TRBJ2-5; CDR3: CASKRSGGVSETQYF; DNA: TGCGCCAGCAAGCGTAGCGGAGGAGTCTCGGAGACCCAGTACTTC
size: -; length: 19; V: TRBV19; D: TRBD2; J: TRBJ2-3; CDR3: CASSMGLAGPIGRTDTQYF; DNA: TGTGCCAGTAGTATGGGACTAGCGGGGCCAATTGGTCGCACAGATACGCAGTATTTT
size: many; length: 11; V: TRBV3-1; D: -; J: TRBJ2-1; CDR3: CASSRNSEQFF; DNA: TGTGCCAGCAGCCGAAATAGTGAGCAGTTCTTC
size: many; length: 13; V: TRBV28; D: -; J: TRBJ1-2; CDR3: CASSLGRRGGYTF; DNA: TGTGCCAGCAGTTTAGGTCGCCGAGGGGGCTACACCTTC
size: many; length: 13; V: TRBV6-2/TRBV6-3; D: TRBD1; J: TRBJ2-1; CDR3: CASRGTGNNEQFF; DNA: TGTGCCAGCAGAGGGACAGGGAACAATGAGCAGTTCTTC
size: many; length: 11; V: TRBV29-1; D: -; J: TRBJ2-7; CDR3: CSVHLGDEQYF; DNA: TGCAGCGTCCACCTGGGCGACGAGCAGTACTTC
size: many; length: 14; V: TRBV7-9; D: -; J: TRBJ1-1; CDR3: CASSHSAVNTEAFF; DNA: TGTGCCAGCTCCCACTCGGCAGTGAACACTGAAGCTTTCTTT
size: many; length: 13; V: TRBV29-1; D: TRBD1; J: TRBJ2-7; CDR3: CSVEGTGFYEQYF; DNA: TGCAGCGTTGAGGGGACAGGCTTCTACGAGCAGTACTTC
size: many; length: 11; V: TRBV5-1; D: -; J: TRBJ2-1; CDR3: CASSLEYEQFF; DNA: TGCGCCAGCAGCTTGGAGTATGAGCAGTTCTTC
size: -; length: 18; V: TRBV10-3; D: TRBD2; J: TRBJ2-3; CDR3: CAISRLAGGQAAADTQYF; DNA: TGTGCCATCAGCAGACTAGCGGGGGGGCAGGCAGCGGCGGATACGCAGTATTTT
size: few; length: 16; V: TRBV29-1; D: -; J: TRBJ1-6; CDR3: CSVEGGQTEDNSPLHF; DNA: TGCAGCGTTGAAGGTGGTCAGACGGAAGATAATTCACCCCTCCACTTT
size: many; length: 17; V: TRBV11-2; D: TRBD1; J: TRBJ2-6; CDR3: CASSPRTGGDGANVLTF; DNA: TGTGCCAGCAGCCCACGGACAGGGGGCGACGGGGCCAACGTCCTGACTTTC
size: many; length: 13; V: TRBV2; D: -; J: TRBJ2-2; CDR3: CASSEQGAGELFF; DNA: TGTGCCAGCAGTGAACAGGGTGCCGGGGAGCTGTTTTTT
size: -; length: 15; V: TRBV7-9; D: -; J: TRBJ2-3; CDR3: CASPPETPFTDTQYF; DNA: TGTGCCAGCCCCCCCGAGACACCCTTTACAGATACGCAGTATTTT
size: many; length: 17; V: TRBV11-2; D: -; J: TRBJ2-1; CDR3: CASSLEEGLAPGLWQFF; DNA: TGTGCCAGCAGCTTAGAAGAGGGTCTAGCCCCGGGTCTTTGGCAGTTCTTC
size: many; length: 14; V: TRBV2; D: -; J: TRBJ1-2; CDR3: CASSEIGPYYGYTF; DNA: TGTGCCAGCAGTGAAATCGGTCCTTACTATGGCTACACCTTC
size: many; length: 17; V: TRBV29-1; D: TRBD2; J: TRBJ2-1; CDR3: CSGHGTSGSKIIHEQFF; DNA: TGCAGCGGCCACGGGACTAGCGGGAGTAAAATCATTCATGAGCAGTTCTTC
size: -; length: 16; V: TRBV7-8; D: -; J: TRBJ2-3; CDR3: CASRLTVTSSTDTQYF; DNA: TGTGCCAGCAGGCTGACCGTAACCTCTAGCACAGATACGCAGTATTTT
size: few; length: 12; V: TRBV7-2; D: -; J: TRBJ2-7; CDR3: CASSFRINEQYF; DNA: TGTGCCAGCAGCTTCCGTATAAACGAGCAGTACTTC
size: many; length: 14; V: TRBV12-3/TRBV12-4; D: -; J: TRBJ2-4; CDR3: CASSLVKAKNIQYF; DNA: TGTGCCAGCAGTTTAGTGAAAGCCAAAAACATTCAGTACTTC
size: many; length: 16; V: TRBV15; D: -; J: TRBJ1-3; CDR3: CATAGGLSGSGNTIYF; DNA: TGTGCCACCGCTGGAGGTCTCTCGGGGTCTGGAAACACCATATATTTT